This TCR beta chain was captured by sequencing in a study of blood T cells in healthy people across ages. General study results and limits: Higher diversity, along with more naive CD4+ cells, distinguished long-lived donors from aged donors.

On this clonotype: The antigen remains unidentified.

This CDR3 contains 16 residues. V was pared by 5 bases and J by 1 base, with 16 bases between. From germline, CDR1 is SGHTA and CDR2 FQGTGA. The second PCR ran roughly 6 to 11 cycles with a sample-barcoded 5' primer and J-beta primers. The authors tagged each cDNA molecule using a template-switch adaptor with 12 random nucleotides. TCRdb analysed the 5' RACE reads with MiXCR anew, one entry per CDR3 protein. The repertoire holds 780,000 or so distinct CDR3 sequences, with roughly three fifths as singletons. The V call is TRBV7-3, the J call TRBJ2-3; D is unresolved. Sequencing input: blood. This sequence was found in a man in his forties or fifties in good health. CDR3 residues: CASSPIVKLGTDTQYF. CDR3 DNA sequence: TGTGCCAGCAGCCCTATTGTAAAGTTGGGCACAGATACGCAGTATTTT.